These T cell receptor beta chains were read from a single sample in a study of T-cell reconstitution after alpha-beta-depleted transplantation in children. TCRdb called the PCR reads again in MiXCR, with one record for every CDR3 protein. The sample holds approximately 250,000 distinct CDR3 sequences, 25% seen once. This specimen consisted of PBMCs, obtained before TCRalphabeta/CD19-depleted stem cell transplant. These receptors all come from a girl between 2 and 10 years old with Fanconi anemia, due to receive a stem cell transplant. Each CDR3 is given with its conserved first and last residue. D genes are given only for firm matches. For some rows the clone size is stated as once, few or many, or as a class when expanded; others skip it.

v_gene	d_gene	j_gene	abundance	CDR3aa	CDR3nt
TRBV12-3/TRBV12-4	TRBD2	TRBJ2-5	many	CASSLVAGVQETQYF	TGTGCCAGCAGTTTAGTAGCGGGAGTACAAGAGACCCAGTACTTC
TRBV20-1	.	TRBJ1-2	few	CSARPIRDGYTF	TGCAGTGCTAGACCAATCAGGGATGGCTACACCTTC
TRBV11-2	.	TRBJ2-2	.	CSSSLYFGELFF	TGCTCCAGCAGCTTATATTTCGGGGAGCTGTTTTTT
TRBV5-5	.	TRBJ2-7	many	CASSFPPYYEQYF	TGTGCCAGCAGCTTTCCCCCCTATTACGAGCAGTACTTC
TRBV7-2	TRBD2	TRBJ2-3	.	CASRRTSGGFSDTQYF	TGTGCCAGCAGGAGAACTAGCGGGGGGTTCTCAGATACGCAGTATTTT
TRBV10-3	TRBD1	TRBJ2-5	few	CAISDGTGPHLWTQYF	TGTGCCATCAGTGATGGGACAGGGCCCCACTTGTGGACCCAGTACTTC
TRBV27	.	TRBJ2-1	few	CASSLRSVTYNEQFF	TGTGCCAGCAGTTTACGTAGCGTTACCTACAATGAGCAGTTCTTC
TRBV7-3	.	TRBJ2-1	.	CASSLTTTGGDEQFF	TGTGCCAGCAGCTTAACGACTACGGGGGGCGATGAGCAGTTCTTC
TRBV20-1	TRBD1	TRBJ1-1	many	CSAITGGYTEAFF	TGCAGTGCTATAACAGGGGGGTACACTGAAGCTTTCTTT
TRBV3-1	TRBD1	TRBJ2-7	.	CASSQRDRGGEQYF	TGTGCCAGCAGCCAAAGGGACAGGGGAGGCGAGCAGTACTTC
TRBV7-9	.	TRBJ2-2	.	CASANRQSGELFF	TGTGCCAGCGCCAACCGACAGTCCGGGGAGCTGTTTTTT
TRBV10-2	TRBD1	TRBJ2-7	many	CASSEWTGVYEQYF	TGCGCCAGCAGTGAGTGGACAGGGGTCTACGAGCAGTACTTC
TRBV29-1	.	TRBJ2-2	few	CSVEVGVANTGELFF	TGCAGCGTTGAAGTGGGGGTCGCGAACACCGGGGAGCTGTTTTTT
TRBV27	.	TRBJ2-1	many	CASSLQGSYNEQFF	TGTGCCAGCAGTTTACAGGGGTCCTACAATGAGCAGTTCTTC
TRBV5-1	TRBD2	TRBJ2-5	few	CASRAGGRETQYF	TGCGCCAGTCGAGCGGGAGGAAGAGAGACCCAGTACTTC
TRBV20-1	.	TRBJ2-1	.	CSATRGDIYNYNEQFF	TGCAGTGCTACACGGGGGGACATCTATAACTACAATGAGCAGTTCTTC
TRBV29-1	TRBD1	TRBJ1-2	.	CSWGQGANYGYTF	TGCAGCTGGGGACAGGGAGCGAACTATGGCTACACCTTC
TRBV29-1	TRBD1	TRBJ2-3	many	CSARDRGRRDTQYF	TGCAGCGCCAGGGACAGGGGGAGGAGGGATACGCAGTATTTT
TRBV29-1	TRBD2	TRBJ2-1	.	CSVEGGTSGDNEQFF	TGCAGCGTTGAGGGGGGGACTAGCGGGGACAATGAGCAGTTCTTC
TRBV4-2	.	TRBJ2-1	many	CASSQPGQGGINEQFF	TGTGCCAGCAGCCAACCGGGGCAGGGGGGTATCAATGAGCAGTTCTTC
TRBV4-1	.	TRBJ2-2	many	CASSQDLGAGVFGELFF	TGCGCCAGCAGCCAAGATTTGGGGGCCGGAGTATTCGGGGAGCTGTTTTTT
TRBV20-1	TRBD2	TRBJ2-1	many	CSAIRGGYNEQFF	TGCAGTGCTATACGGGGGGGATACAATGAGCAGTTCTTC
TRBV20-1	.	TRBJ2-1	.	CSAHTGWAMEQFF	TGCAGTGCTCACACAGGTTGGGCGATGGAGCAGTTCTTC
TRBV20-1	.	TRBJ2-1	many	CSARPRVESSYNEQFF	TGCAGTGCTAGACCTCGGGTAGAGTCCTCCTACAATGAGCAGTTCTTC
TRBV7-9	.	TRBJ1-2	.	CASSLVSRDTF	TGTGCCAGCAGCTTAGTCAGCCGGGACACCTTC
TRBV29-1	.	TRBJ1-2	.	CSVEDGGPYYGYTF	TGCAGCGTTGAAGATGGGGGTCCTTACTATGGCTACACCTTC
TRBV4-1	.	TRBJ2-1	.	CASSQEVRRNEQFF	TGCGCCAGCAGCCAAGAAGTTAGGCGAAATGAGCAGTTCTTC
TRBV5-1	TRBD2	TRBJ2-1	many	CASSTGLAGYSYNEQFF	TGCGCCAGCAGCACGGGACTAGCGGGATACTCCTACAATGAGCAGTTCTTC
TRBV12-3/TRBV12-4	TRBD2	TRBJ2-7	many	CASSLTGLVDYEQYF	TGTGCCAGCAGTTTAACGGGACTAGTAGACTACGAGCAGTACTTC
TRBV4-2	TRBD1	TRBJ2-7	once	CASSQEGSDRGLYEQYF	TGTGCCAGCAGCCAAGAGGGGTCTGACAGGGGGCTCTACGAGCAGTACTTC
TRBV9	TRBD1	TRBJ2-7	.	CASNQGQGRYEQYF	TGTGCCAGCAATCAAGGACAGGGGAGGTACGAGCAGTACTTC
TRBV29-1	TRBD1	TRBJ2-3	many	CSVGQASTDTQYF	TGCAGCGTGGGACAGGCTAGCACAGATACGCAGTATTTT
TRBV20-1	.	TRBJ2-3	many	CSARDAGTTDTQYF	TGCAGTGCTAGAGATGCAGGGACCACAGATACGCAGTATTTT
TRBV10-3	.	TRBJ2-5	many	CAIAEGQQLGETQYF	TGTGCCATCGCAGAAGGACAGCAACTCGGAGAGACCCAGTACTTC
TRBV29-1	TRBD1	TRBJ2-5	many	CSVVWTGETQYF	TGCAGCGTTGTTTGGACAGGGGAGACCCAGTACTTC
TRBV7-2	TRBD2	TRBJ2-1	many	CASSLAPAGGSNEQFF	TGTGCCAGCAGCTTAGCGCCGGCGGGAGGGAGTAATGAGCAGTTCTTC
TRBV6-2/TRBV6-3	.	TRBJ2-1	.	CASSYRGLFAFF	TGTGCCAGCAGTTACCGAGGACTCTTCGCGTTCTTC
TRBV7-3	.	TRBJ2-1	.	CASSFDIINNEQFF	TGTGCCAGCAGCTTTGATATTATAAACAATGAGCAGTTCTTC
TRBV5-6	.	TRBJ1-2	.	CASSLFYAANYGYTF	TGTGCCAGCAGCTTGTTTTATGCGGCTAACTATGGCTACACCTTC
TRBV29-1	TRBD2	TRBJ2-1	many	CSVEVGTKNEQFF	TGCAGCGTTGAAGTAGGGACTAAAAATGAGCAGTTCTTC
TRBV12-3/TRBV12-4	.	TRBJ2-4	few	CASSLRQLAKNIQYF	TGTGCCAGCAGTTTGAGGCAATTAGCCAAAAACATTCAGTACTTC
TRBV20-1	.	TRBJ2-3	many	CSARYGNGPTDTQYF	TGCAGTGCTAGGTACGGGAATGGACCCACAGATACGCAGTATTTT
TRBV15	.	TRBJ1-2	.	CATSREEPNYGYTF	TGTGCCACCAGCAGAGAGGAGCCTAACTATGGCTACACCTTC
TRBV12-3/TRBV12-4	.	TRBJ2-3	.	CASRRLADTQYF	TGTGCCAGCAGGCGACTAGCAGATACGCAGTATTTT
TRBV28	TRBD2	TRBJ2-2	.	CASSRVGPGGTGELFF	TGTGCCAGCAGCCGCGTGGGGCCGGGAGGCACCGGGGAGCTGTTTTTT
TRBV20-1	.	TRBJ2-3	.	CSASWGGTDTQYF	TGCAGTGCTAGTTGGGGTGGAACAGATACGCAGTATTTT
TRBV12-3/TRBV12-4	.	TRBJ1-1	many	CATKSVNTEAFF	TGTGCCACCAAGTCCGTCAACACTGAAGCTTTCTTT
TRBV7-2	.	TRBJ2-7	many	CASSLGFAGGAQYF	TGTGCCAGCAGCTTAGGGTTCGCCGGAGGCGCGCAGTACTTC
TRBV20-1	.	TRBJ2-7	many	CSATDSSAKSYYEQYF	TGCAGTGCCACTGATTCTAGCGCGAAATCCTACTACGAGCAGTACTTC
TRBV5-1	.	TRBJ2-1	many	CASNSLNNEQFF	TGCGCCAGCAACTCACTAAACAATGAGCAGTTCTTC
TRBV20-1	TRBD1	TRBJ1-2	few	CSAQTGYGYTF	TGCAGTGCTCAGACAGGGTATGGCTACACCTTC
TRBV6-5	.	TRBJ2-5	many	CASSLAYQETQYF	TGTGCCAGCAGTTTGGCGTATCAAGAGACCCAGTACTTC